One sample yielded the 9 T cell receptor beta chains listed below, sequenced in a study of T cell responses to AZD1222 COVID-19 vaccine. Generated by immunoSEQ multiplex PCR, the TCRdb table keeps only in-frame clones and is missing some. The sample consists of about 170,000 clones, over 75% of them appearing once. The sample consisted of peripheral blood, taken on day 0 of AZD1222 vaccination. These receptors were taken from an adult in good health.

The chain is built from TRBV4-2 and TRBJ2-3; D possibly corresponds to TRBD1 (5 bases). V lost 0 bases and J 7 bases, leaving 14 bases between the germline ends. Germline values: CDR1 LGHNA, CDR2 YNFKEQ. The CDR3 sequence is 15 residues long. The CDR3 DNA sequence: TGTGCCAGCAGCCAAGAACTCGCGACAGAGCATACGCAGTATTTT. Protein product: CASSQELATEHTQYF.

The chain recombines TRBV27 with TRBJ2-3; the D gene is possibly TRBD2 (6 bases). Germline CDR1 and CDR2: MNHEY and SMNVEV (reference sequence). This CDR3 is 13 amino acids long. Trimming removed 2 bases from V and 8 bases from J, with 11 bases in between. CDR3 coding DNA: TGTGCCAGCAGTTTAGAGCGGGTTGGTACGCAGTATTTT. Residues: CASSLERVGTQYF.

V gene TRBV11-3 combines with J gene TRBJ2-1; D call uncertain. V dropped 4 bases and J dropped 6 bases, with 4 bases sitting between them. This CDR3 spans 11 amino acids. The germline gives CDR1 SGHNT, CDR2 YENEEA. The DNA of the CDR3 is TGTGCCAGCAGCTCGTTCAATGAGCAGTTCTTC. Translated: CASSSFNEQFF.

The J gene is TRBJ2-1, the V gene TRBV3-1 (or the pseudogene TRBV3-2), with TRBD2 identical over 8 bases. CDR3 length: 16 amino acids. Germline V gives CDR1 LGHDT, CDR2 YNNKEL (reference sequence). With V trimmed by 1 base and J by 3 bases, 5 bases remained unmatched. The CDR3, as DNA: TGTGCCAGCAGCCAAGCGGGGGGGCGTGTCTACAATGAGCAGTTCTTC. This encodes CASSQAGGRVYNEQFF.

This clone is labeled medium-sized. This chain joins TRBV27 and TRBJ1-1; possible D gene TRBD1, 6 bases. Trimming removed 5 bases at V and 10 bases at J, with 17 bases between. The germline V gene encodes CDR1 MNHEY and CDR2 SMNVEV (reference sequence). The length of the CDR3 is 13 residues. CDR3 sequence (DNA): TGTGCCAGCAGTGTCTCAGGGGATCGGGTAGCTTTCTTT. Protein product: CASSVSGDRVAFF.

This chain links TRBV6-5 with TRBJ2-5, with D unclear. Germline lookup yields CDR1 MNHEY and CDR2 SVGAGI. Between the trimmed V and J ends, which lost 6 bases and 5 bases, there was a span of 7 bases. This CDR3 has 11 residues. The CDR3 region is CASRLLETQYF. CDR3 in DNA: TGTGCCAGCAGGTTGTTGGAGACCCAGTACTTC.

This clone was seen just once. The genes are TRBV21-1 and TRBJ1-3. TRBV21-1 is a recognized pseudogene. The CDR3 spans 14 residues. CDR3 sequence reads: CASSKGRGGNTIYF. The CDR3 coding sequence is TGTGCCAGCAGCAAAGGACGGGGTGGAAACACCATATATTTT.

The table lists this clone with a count of one. The chain joins TRBV6-1 to TRBJ2-6; no definite D call. This CDR3 is built from 16 residues. Looked up from germline, CDR1 is MNHNS and CDR2 is SASEGT. V was trimmed by 1 base and J by 2 bases, leaving 9 bases between them. The CDR3 sequence is CASSEGYAPGANVLTF. Here the CDR3 DNA reads TGTGCCAGCAGTGAAGGGTACGCCCCTGGGGCCAACGTCCTGACTTTC.

This sequence joins TRBV11-3 and TRBJ1-1; no clear D. The germline V and J ends were trimmed by 5 bases and 11 bases, with 9 bases remaining between them. Germline V gives CDR1 SGHNT, CDR2 YENEEA. The CDR3 covers 10 residues. The CDR3 sequence is CASSPPVAFF. CDR3 DNA sequence: TGTGCCAGCAGCCCCCCCGTTGCTTTCTTT. Together with reference TRBV11-3 and TRBJ1-1, the CDR3 gives the full variable domain: EAGVVQSPRYKIIEKKQPVAFWCNPISGHNTLYWYLQNLGQGPELLIRYENEEAVDDSQLPKDRFSAERLKGVDSTLKIQPAELGDSAVYLCASSPPVAFFGQGTRLTVV.